A single sample gave rise to the 7 T cell receptor beta chains below, sequenced in a study of blood T cell repertoires in COVID-19. Produced via immunoSEQ multiplex PCR; TCRdb's table is partial and in-frame only. The table has about 61,000 clones, about 90% seen once; the top ten hold 20% to 25%. The sample was peripheral blood. These receptors all stem from a woman in her forties or fifties with active or convalescent COVID-19.

The chain uses TRBV10-1 and TRBJ2-3; D call uncertain. The CDR3 extends over 14 amino acids. Trimming cost V 9 bases and J 4 bases, with 17 bases left between them. CDR1 and CDR2 (germline): WNHNN, SYGVQD (reference sequence). CDR3 loop: CASRLGSSADTQYF. The CDR3 DNA follows: TGCGCCAGTCGCCTAGGTTCCTCCGCAGATACGCAGTATTTT.

The chain carries TRBV14 and TRBJ2-2, with 10 positions matching TRBD2. Germline lookup yields CDR1 SGHDN and CDR2 FVKESK. Trimming removed 4 bases from V and 2 bases from J; junction bases left unmatched: 10. The CDR3 contains 18 residues. The CDR3 is CASSPGLAPVINTGELFF. CDR3 bases: TGTGCCAGCAGCCCGGGACTAGCGCCCGTTATAAACACCGGGGAGCTGTTTTTT.

The sample holds a few counts of this clone. The V and J genes are TRBV9 and TRBJ1-5; weak D call: TRBD1 (5 bases). Trimming shortened V by 0 bases and J by 8 bases, and 15 bases separated the two germline ends. Germline V gene data show CDR1 as SGDLS and CDR2 as YYNGEE. The CDR3 spans 15 residues. CDR3: CASSVAGGVGEPQHF. The DNA for the CDR3 is TGTGCCAGCAGCGTAGCGGGGGGAGTAGGAGAGCCCCAGCATTTT.

CDR3 amino acids: CASHNFGTTDTQYF. CDR3 DNA: TGTGCCAGCCACAACTTCGGGACTACAGATACGCAGTATTTT. The chain joins TRBV11-1 to TRBJ2-3; D perhaps matches TRBD2 (6 bases). Trimming removed 8 bases at V and 3 bases at J, with 15 bases between. CDR1 and CDR2 from the germline V gene are SGHAT and FQDESV (reference sequence). The CDR3 has 14 amino acids.

This chain uses TRBV10-3 with TRBJ2-7; TRBD2 matches at 8 bases. This CDR3 spans 14 amino acids. Trimming took 2 bases from V and 6 from J; bases not matched to a gene: 6. Looked up from germline, CDR1 is ENHRY and CDR2 is SYGVKD. The DNA for the CDR3 is TGTGCCATCAGTGAGGCCAGCGGGAGATCCGAGCAGTACTTC. Translated: CAISEASGRSEQYF.

This chain uses TRBV7-9 with TRBJ2-5; possible D gene TRBD2, 5 bases. Between the trimmed V and J ends, which lost 5 bases and 5 bases, there was a span of 21 bases. This CDR3 has 16 residues. Germline V lookup: CDR1 SEHNR, CDR2 FQNEAQ (reference sequence). CDR3 nucleotide sequence: TGTGCCAGCAGCGGATGGGAGACAAAATTAGGGGAGACCCAGTACTTC. Residues: CASSGWETKLGETQYF.

The J gene is TRBJ1-2, the V gene TRBV28; maybe TRBD1 (6 bases). This CDR3 region has 19 residues. The V gene lost 0 bases and the J gene lost 3 bases, with 23 bases spanning the gap. Per the germline V gene, CDR1 is MDHEN and CDR2 is SYDVKM. In DNA form, the CDR3 reads TGTGCCAGCAGTTTATGGGCTGGCGGCGGTACAGGGAGCGACTATGGCTACACCTTC. Its translation: CASSLWAGGGTGSDYGYTF.